This TCR beta chain was profiled in a study of T cells after yellow fever vaccination. On the study more broadly: Low-cell-number fractions were prepared with SMART-Seq v4 Ultra Low Input.

This clonotype has a count of ten or more. Study conclusions and caveats: Abundant contaminating clonotypes from the bulk population could appear in FACS-sorted repertoires. Memory subsets that were sorted on day 0 lacked detectable signal for almost all vaccine-responding clonotypes.

For TCR, cDNA came from 5'RACE template switching, which added a universal primer site and UMIs. Using its own MiXCR run on the 5' RACE reads, TCRdb lists one record per CDR3 protein. The sample records 13,000 or so distinct CDR3 sequences, under 5.5% being singletons. The CDR3 sequence is 16 residues long. Germline lookup yields CDR1 SGHTA and CDR2 FQGNSA. The V and J ends lost 5 bases and 6 bases respectively, with 20 bases between them. The genes are TRBV7-2 and TRBJ2-4; unclear D gene. The sample consisted of PBMCs, either bulk or a sorted T-cell subset (CD4+, CD8+, memory, or dextramer-sorted; not recorded which), taken 45 days after the yellow fever booster vaccination. This clonotype was obtained from a man younger than 40 who received the YFV17D yellow fever vaccine. This CDR3 is CASSGRMKDLGNIQYF. The CDR3 DNA is TGTGCCAGCAGCGGCCGGATGAAGGATCTTGGAAACATTCAGTACTTC. Supplemented by reference TRBV7-2 and TRBJ2-4, the full variable domain reads GAGVSQSPSNKVTEKGKDVELRCDPISGHTALYWYRQSLGQGLEFLIYFQGNSAPDKSGLPSDRFSAERTGGSVSTLTIQRTQQEDSAVYLCASSGRMKDLGNIQYFGAGTRLSVL.